This TCR beta chain derives from a study of cytomegalovirus exposure and HLA in healthy donors. Donors sampled were nominally healthy, though unrecorded immune exposures were likely. The PCR used 60 Vbeta and 13 Jbeta primers. Profiling relied on immunoSEQ multiplex PCR, and the TCRdb table lists in-frame clones only, not all of them. The sample consists of more than 80,000 clones, 50% to 80% of them appearing once. The CDR3 spans 16 residues. The TCR was taken from a man in his sixties in good health and CMV-seronegative. The material sequenced was PBMCs. V and J are TRBV21-1 and TRBJ1-5; the DNA was not compared with TRBD1, the D call given in the table. TRBV21-1 represents a pseudogene. The CDR3 loop is CARVRDRVVSTGPRHF. CDR3 sequence (DNA): TGTGCCAGGGTCCGGGACAGGGTGGTATCCACCGGGCCCCGGCATTTT.